One and the same sample provided the 24 T cell receptor beta chains below, sequenced in a study of control samples from healthy donors and cancer patients. Measured with immunoSEQ multiplex PCR; TCRdb has only the in-frame clones, and not every one. Of 90,000 to 95,000 clones in the sample, approximately 86% are singletons; the top ten hold around 20%. Sequencing used blood. These receptors came from a man aged 25-45 years in good health.

The chain has TRBV19 and TRBJ1-2; D possibly corresponds to TRBD1 (5 bases). The CDR3 spans 13 residues. The ends were cut back, 1 base at V and 5 bases at J, with 8 bases in the middle. Germline V gene data show CDR1 as LNHDA and CDR2 as SQIVND (reference sequence). In DNA form, the CDR3 reads TGTGCCAGTAGTATAGCTAAGGGGTATGGCTACACCTTC. Translated: CASSIAKGYGYTF.

The J gene is TRBJ2-3, the V gene TRBV6-5; D is uncertain. Deletions cut 2 bases from V and 5 bases from J, with 11 bases between. Germline V gene sequence: CDR1 MNHEY, CDR2 SVGAGI. This CDR3 has 14 amino acids. The CDR3 DNA sequence: TGTGCCAGCAGTTACGCCAAAGCTCAAGATACGCAGTATTTT. Protein sequence: CASSYAKAQDTQYF.

A note on this clone: Its ends do not fully match the called genes, so a read error is possible. The rearrangement joins TRBV19 to TRBJ1-3; TRBD1 matches at 9 bases. The CDR3 extends over 16 amino acids. Germline V gene sequence: CDR1 LNHDA, CDR2 SQIVND (reference sequence). The CDR3 DNA reads as TGTGCCAGTACTATAGGGACAGGGCACTCTGGAAACACCATATATTTT. Its translation is CASTIGTGHSGNTIYF.

This clone was counted between two and nine times. The rearrangement joins TRBV6-2 or TRBV6-3 to TRBJ2-3; 10 bases align to TRBD2. The CDR3 loop spans 17 amino acids. Germline-derived CDR1 and CDR2 are MNHEY and SVGEGT. Trimming at V came to 0 bases and at J to 2 bases, leaving 5 bases not matched to a gene. Written as DNA, the CDR3 is TGTGCCAGCAGTTACTCGGTACTAGCGGGGACCACAGATACGCAGTATTTT. Protein sequence: CASSYSVLAGTTDTQYF.

This chain joins TRBV11-2 and TRBJ2-7; a weak D match, TRBD1 (5 bases). The CDR3 is 14 residues long. V was cut by 5 bases and J by 2 bases, with 13 bases left in between. Germline V lookup: CDR1 SGHAT, CDR2 FQNNGV. In DNA form, the CDR3 reads TGTGCCAGCAGCGACCCAGGGCTACCCTACGAGCAGTACTTC. Protein sequence: CASSDPGLPYEQYF.

The chain joins TRBV29-1 to TRBJ1-1; 12 bases map to TRBD1. The V segment lost 3 bases and the J segment 5 bases; nucleotides outside the gene matches: 7. The V gene's germline CDR1 is SQVTM and CDR2 ANQGSEA. The CDR3 is made up of 15 amino acids. The CDR3 loop is CSVEGTGGGRTEAFF. CDR3 sequence (DNA): TGCAGCGTTGAGGGGACAGGGGGCGGGCGGACTGAAGCTTTCTTT.

The chain carries TRBV7-9 and TRBJ1-3; tentatively, D is TRBD1 (6 bases). V lost 5 bases to trimming and J lost 9 bases, with 14 bases between them. Germline CDR1 reads SEHNR; CDR2 reads FQNEAQ (reference sequence). The CDR3 has 13 amino acids. The CDR3 protein is CASSPGAASTIYF. DNA for the CDR3: TGTGCCAGCAGCCCGGGGGCGGCATCCACCATATATTTT.

The V call is TRBV7-9, the J call TRBJ2-3; 9 nucleotides align to TRBD1. The J segment lost 10 bases and the V segment lost 4 bases, leaving 15 bases of the junction unmatched. This CDR3 is built from 16 residues. Germline lookup yields CDR1 SEHNR and CDR2 FQNEAQ (reference sequence). The CDR3 nucleotides are TGTGCCAGCAGCTGGGGACAGGGCGTCCTCCACCATCCGCAGTATTTT. Translating it yields CASSWGQGVLHHPQYF.

V and J are TRBV10-3 and TRBJ1-2; 9 bases line up with TRBD1. The CDR3 spans 13 residues. Germline V gene lookup returns CDR1 ENHRY and CDR2 SYGVKD. V dropped 4 bases and J dropped 4; count of bases not matched to a gene: 1. The CDR3 nucleotides read TGTGCCATCAGTGGGGGACAGGGCTATGGCTACACCTTC. Translating it yields CAISGGQGYGYTF.

The CDR3 DNA follows: TGTGCCTGGAGTGTTCGGGGGTGGTCTGGAAACACCATATATTTT. This sequence encodes CAWSVRGWSGNTIYF. The chain recombines TRBV30 with TRBJ1-3, with a weak D call TRBD1 (5 bases). The CDR3 covers 15 residues. With 0 bases removed from V and 1 base from J, the gap between germline ends came to 10 bases. Germline CDR1 and CDR2: GTSNPN and SVGIG (reference sequence).

V is TRBV11-1 and J is TRBJ2-2; no clear D gene. The CDR3 has 14 residues. V lost 4 bases and J lost 4, with 10 bases in between. In germline, CDR1 is SGHAT, CDR2 FQDESV (reference sequence). CDR3 in amino acids: CASSSPGSTGELFF. The CDR3 nucleotides are TGTGCCAGCAGCTCGCCCGGGTCCACCGGGGAGCTGTTTTTT.

A word on this clone: Other DNA sequences in the sample encode the same CDR3. CDR3 bases: TGTGCCAGCAGCCACAGGGGGACCGAAGCTTTCTTT. Protein: CASSHRGTEAFF. This sequence joins TRBV14 and TRBJ1-1; 7 nucleotides match TRBD1. The J segment lost 8 bases and the V segment lost 3 bases, leaving 3 bases of the junction unmatched. The CDR3 consists of 12 residues. Germline CDR1 SGHDN, CDR2 FVKESK.

The chain has TRBV28 and TRBJ1-1; D uncertain. CDR3 length: 13 residues. Between the trimmed V and J ends, which lost 6 bases and 1 base, there was a span of 9 bases. Per the germline V gene, CDR1 is MDHEN and CDR2 is SYDVKM. The CDR3 DNA reads TGTGCCAGCAGCCCCGCCCAGAACACTGAAGCTTTCTTT. This codes for CASSPAQNTEAFF.

The chain uses TRBV6-1 and TRBJ2-3; D might be TRBD1 (6 bases). Trimming took 3 bases from V and 1 from J, leaving 14 bases between them. Germline values: CDR1 MNHNS, CDR2 SASEGT. CDR3 size: 16 residues. The DNA for the CDR3 is TGTGCCAGCAGTGAGGCACAGGGAATGGGCACAGATACGCAGTATTTT. It codes for CASSEAQGMGTDTQYF.

This clone turned up a few times. V gene TRBV11-2 combines with J gene TRBJ1-1; a weak D match, TRBD1 (5 bases). CDR1 SGHAT and CDR2 FQNNGV come from the germline V gene. The CDR3 is 16 residues long. The ends were cut back, 5 bases at V and 0 bases at J, with 16 bases in the middle. The CDR3 spells CASSPEAGRLNTEAFF. CDR3 nucleotides: TGTGCCAGCAGCCCAGAGGCAGGGAGATTGAACACTGAAGCTTTCTTT.

This rearrangement joins TRBV6-6 to TRBJ1-6; TRBD1 is a possible D gene (6 bases). Germline V lookup: CDR1 MNHNY, CDR2 SVGAGI (reference sequence). The CDR3 length is 17 residues. Trimming shortened V by 5 bases and J by 7 bases, and 21 bases separated the two germline ends. CDR3: CASSLGQGGGQNSPLHF. As DNA, the CDR3 is TGTGCCAGCAGTCTGGGGCAGGGAGGGGGACAAAATTCACCCCTCCACTTT.

The gene calls are TRBV7-3 and TRBJ1-1, with 10 bases lining up with TRBD1. Germline V gene data show CDR1 as SGHTA and CDR2 as FQGTGA. This CDR3 is 13 amino acids long. With 4 bases clipped from V and 11 bases from J, the junction kept 7 bases outside the gene matches. The CDR3 DNA follows: TGTGCCAGCAGCTACGACAGGGGGCATCGGGCTTTCTTT. Amino acid sequence: CASSYDRGHRAFF.

This clone was detected once. CDR3 sequence reads: CASSEAQGDTQYF. The CDR3 DNA reads TGTGCCAGCAGTGAAGCCCAGGGAGATACGCAGTATTTT. The chain recombines TRBV6-1 with TRBJ2-3; D perhaps matches TRBD1 (5 bases). Germline V gene data show CDR1 as MNHNS and CDR2 as SASEGT. The CDR3 is 13 amino acids. Trimming removed 0 bases at V and 5 bases at J, with 6 bases between.

This chain joins TRBV3-1 (or the pseudogene TRBV3-2) and TRBJ1-1; 7 bases match TRBD1. Germline assignment: CDR1 LGHDT and CDR2 YNNKEL (reference sequence). V was pared by 1 base and J by 11 bases, with 4 bases of the junction left unmatched. The CDR3 loop spans 12 amino acids. The CDR3 bases are TGTGCCAGCAGCCAAGTTGAGGGGGCGGCTTTCTTT. Translation gives CASSQVEGAAFF.

The chain uses TRBV4-1 and TRBJ2-1; no firm D call. V lost 0 bases and J lost 4, with 10 bases in between. This CDR3 has 15 residues. Germline CDR1 is MGHRA and CDR2 is YSYEKL. The CDR3 nucleotides read TGCGCCAGCAGCCAAGATAGCCGGCAATACAATGAGCAGTTCTTC. Residues: CASSQDSRQYNEQFF.

The chain uses TRBV5-5 and TRBJ2-3; no definite D call. V was pared by 0 bases and J by 4 bases, with 9 bases between. Per germline, CDR1 SGHKS and CDR2 YYEKEE (reference sequence). The CDR3 consists of 14 residues. The CDR3 loop is CASSLVLSPDTQYF. CDR3 nucleotide sequence: TGTGCCAGCAGCTTGGTTCTTTCTCCAGATACGCAGTATTTT.

This chain uses TRBV11-2 with TRBJ1-2; D is perhaps TRBD1 (5 bases). There are 14 residues in the CDR3. Germline CDR1 reads SGHAT; CDR2 reads FQNNGV. V lost 2 bases, J lost 4 bases, and 11 bases lay in between. CDR3 sequence: CASSLPTGGYGYTF. CDR3 coding DNA: TGTGCCAGCAGCTTACCGACCGGGGGCTATGGCTACACCTTC.

The chain links TRBV6-1 to TRBJ1-1; 8 nucleotides align to TRBD1. Germline assignment: CDR1 MNHNS and CDR2 SASEGT. V shed 4 bases, J shed 3 bases, and the junction held 1 base outside the gene matches. The length of the CDR3 is 13 residues. The CDR3 sequence is CASSGQGYTEAFF. The CDR3, as DNA: TGTGCCAGCAGTGGACAGGGGTACACTGAAGCTTTCTTT.

The CDR3 reads CASSLGASTNEKLFF. The CDR3 nucleotides are TGTGCCAGCAGTCTTGGGGCATCAACTAATGAAAAACTGTTTTTT. The chain has TRBV6-5 and TRBJ1-4, with D perhaps TRBD1 (5 bases). The CDR3 runs 15 residues. CDR1 and CDR2 (germline): MNHEY, SVGAGI. V was shortened by 5 bases and J by 0 bases, with 10 bases between the two germline ends.